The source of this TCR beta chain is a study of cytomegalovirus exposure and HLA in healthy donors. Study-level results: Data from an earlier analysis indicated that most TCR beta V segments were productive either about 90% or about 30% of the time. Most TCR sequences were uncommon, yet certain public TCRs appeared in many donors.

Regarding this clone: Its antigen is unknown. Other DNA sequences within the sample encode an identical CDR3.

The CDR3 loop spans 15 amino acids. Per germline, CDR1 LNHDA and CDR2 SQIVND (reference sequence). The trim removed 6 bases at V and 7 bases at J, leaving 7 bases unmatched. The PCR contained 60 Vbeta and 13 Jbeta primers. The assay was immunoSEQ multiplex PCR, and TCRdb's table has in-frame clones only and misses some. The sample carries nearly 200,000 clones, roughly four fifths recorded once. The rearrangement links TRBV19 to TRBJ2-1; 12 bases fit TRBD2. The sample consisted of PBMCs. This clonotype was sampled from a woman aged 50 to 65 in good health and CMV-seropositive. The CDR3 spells CASSRTSGDYNEQFF. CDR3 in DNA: TGTGCCAGTAGCCGGACTAGCGGGGACTATAATGAGCAGTTCTTC.